What follows describes a single T cell receptor beta chain. Its antigen is as yet unknown. The data were taken from a study of T cell responses to AZD1222 COVID-19 vaccine. The study's findings and limits: Unmutated variant regions are reportedly targeted by nearly half of spike-specific TCRs.

CDR1 MNHNS and CDR2 SASEGT come from the germline V gene. The CDR3 loop spans 15 amino acids. V was clipped by 1 base and J by 2 bases, with 9 bases between them. Method: immunoSEQ multiplex PCR; TCRdb's copy keeps in-frame clones and lacks some. This table holds fewer than 150,000 clones, about nine tenths found once. The starting material was peripheral blood, obtained on day 0 of AZD1222 vaccination. This chain links TRBV6-1 with TRBJ1-5; tentatively, D is TRBD1 (5 bases). The sequence was obtained from an adult in good health. The CDR3: CASSEGGNGNQPQHF. CDR3 nucleotide sequence: TGTGCCAGCAGTGAAGGGGGGAATGGCAATCAGCCCCAGCATTTT.